The 2 T cell receptor beta chains listed next were all sequenced from one sample in a study of blood T cell repertoires in COVID-19. TCRdb's table, derived via immunoSEQ multiplex PCR, lists solely in-frame clones and lacks some. The sample records roughly 120,000 clones, around three quarters being singletons. The sample comprised peripheral blood. Every receptor here comes from an elderly woman with acute or convalescent COVID-19.

This clone has just a few counts. This chain links TRBV28 with TRBJ1-1; a weak D match, TRBD1 (6 bases). Per germline, CDR1 MDHEN and CDR2 SYDVKM. The CDR3 loop spans 15 amino acids. V dropped 1 base and J dropped 3 bases, with 12 bases sitting between them. In DNA form, the CDR3 reads TGTGCCAGCAGTTTATCGGGGCGGGGGCACACTGAAGCTTTCTTT. This encodes CASSLSGRGHTEAFF.

V is TRBV28 and J is TRBJ2-7; 10 bases align to TRBD2. The trim removed 6 bases at V and 3 bases at J, leaving 8 bases unmatched. The CDR3 totals 15 residues. Germline values: CDR1 MDHEN, CDR2 SYDVKM. The CDR3 nucleotides read TGTGCCAGCAGCCCTGGACTAGCGGCATTCTACGAGCAGTACTTC. Translation gives CASSPGLAAFYEQYF.